This T cell receptor (beta chain) was documented in a study of regulatory T cells in long-lasting Graves disease. Building the TCR beta libraries relied on iRepertoire HTBI primers, and CDR3 regions underwent Arm-PCR. TCRdb recomputed calls from the multiplex PCR reads with MiXCR, one row per CDR3 protein. Of approximately 400,000 distinct CDR3 sequences listed, approximately 10% are singletons. Germline values: CDR1 ENHRY, CDR2 SYGVKD. The CDR3 runs 13 residues. Trimming took off 5 bases at V and 1 base at J, with 7 bases between the two ends. Ten or more counts support this clonotype. Sample time point: newly diagnosed GD, antithyroid drugs for less than 3 months. Construction of the TCR library relied on RNA isolated from PBMCs. These same data were also listed under a study on T cells in Graves' hyperthyroidism and ophthalmopathy. That source notes: Most clonotypes expanded in thyroid above 0.001 were likewise present in blood.

Source: peripheral blood mononuclear cells (PBMCs), taken at new diagnosis, from a patient treated with antithyroid drugs. The rearrangement uses TRBV10-3 and TRBJ2-3; D is possibly TRBD2 (6 bases). The sequence derives from a woman aged 18-29 years with Graves disease. The CDR3 sequence: CAISLAGTDTQYF. DNA of the CDR3: TGTGCCATCAGTTTAGCGGGCACAGATACGCAGTATTTT.